The clone carrying this TCR beta chain was detected a few times. The antigen is unknown. With 7 bases clipped from V and 5 bases from J, the junction kept 10 bases outside the gene matches. The germline CDR1 and CDR2 sequences are SGHVS and FQNEAQ. The CDR3 length is 14 residues. Profiling relied on immunoSEQ multiplex PCR, and the TCRdb table lists in-frame clones only, not all of them. The table has 600,000 to 750,000 clones, 90% seen once. This specimen comes from a study of shared clonotypes between healthy human individuals. Study-wide results and caveats: The study drew on few donors, limiting represented genetic and exposure-history diversity.

This receptor was obtained from a young man in good health. Some clones in this sample may be carry-over from other donors' samples. Sequenced: memory CD8+ T cells from PBMCs. Subset here: CD45RO+ cells pooled with CCR7-negative TemRA cells. The chain uses TRBV7-8 and TRBJ2-7, with 8 bases identical to TRBD1. The CDR3 coding sequence is TGTGCCAGCACCTTTCAGCCAGGGGGCAACGAGCAGTACTTC. Its protein product is CASTFQPGGNEQYF.